Below, 28 T cell receptor beta chains from the same sample are listed, as sequenced in a study of shared clonotypes between healthy human individuals (dated by TCRdb to between 2020 and 2021). Preparation of the library involved the immunoSEQ multiplex PCR assay. TCRdb obtained this table from immuneACCESS and retained in-frame rearrangements with V and J assigned. These tables miss some clones; where compared with another copy, unresolved V genes account for less than half of the shortfall, and the remainder is unexplained. The sample has roughly 2 million clones on record, almost 96% of them singletons. The ten largest clones capture more than 0.1% of the sample. Sequencing was done on a sample of naive CD4+ T cells sorted from blood. In the paper's terms, the cell subset or site label means: CD45RA+ positively selected. The receptors stem from a man younger than 30 in good health.

Of note for this clone: Other DNA sequences of this sample code for an identical CDR3. The CDR3 reads CASSLDGQGYEQYF. The DNA of the CDR3 is TGCGCCAGCAGCCTGGATGGACAGGGCTACGAGCAGTACTTC. The V gene is TRBV5-1, the J gene TRBJ2-7; 8 bases match TRBD1. The CDR3 consists of 14 residues. Unmatched junction bases numbered 6, after V lost 4 bases and J lost 3 bases. In germline, CDR1 is SGHRS, CDR2 YFSETQ.

V is TRBV6-6 and J is TRBJ2-3; 7 positions agree with TRBD2. V trimming: 5 bases; J trimming: 2 bases; junction bases outside the gene matches: 4. Germline V lookup: CDR1 MNHNY, CDR2 SVGAGI (reference sequence). The CDR3 totals 14 residues. The CDR3 DNA reads TGTGCCAGCAGTACGGGGGGACTCACAGATACGCAGTATTTT. This translates into CASSTGGLTDTQYF.

The chain joins TRBV29-1 to TRBJ2-7; D may be TRBD1 or TRBD2 (5 bases each). The germline gives CDR1 SQVTM, CDR2 ANQGSEA. Trimming took 6 bases from V and 9 from J, leaving 18 bases between them. This CDR3 region has 12 residues. The CDR3 nucleotides read TGCAGCGTCCCCCTACCGGGACGGAGGCAGTACTTC. It encodes CSVPLPGRRQYF.

The chain links TRBV6-5 to TRBJ1-3; the D gene is possibly TRBD1 (5 bases). The CDR3 length is 16 residues. V gave up 4 bases and J gave up 2 bases, with 15 bases separating them. CDR1 and CDR2 (germline): MNHEY, SVGAGI. The CDR3 loop is CASSSSQEPAGNTIYF. The CDR3, as DNA: TGTGCCAGCAGTTCATCACAGGAACCCGCTGGAAACACCATATATTTT.

V is TRBV7-2 and J is TRBJ2-3; no clear D. Trimming cost V 2 bases and J 1 base, with 7 bases left between them. Germline CDR1 is SGHTA and CDR2 is FQGNSA. The CDR3 sequence is 14 residues long. CDR3 sequence (DNA): TGTGCCAGCAGCTTACAACCAGGCACAGATACGCAGTATTTT. The encoded protein is CASSLQPGTDTQYF.

The chain joins TRBV7-6 to TRBJ2-7; 10 bases agree with TRBD2. Germline V gives CDR1 SGHVS, CDR2 FNYEAQ. V trimming: 11 bases; J trimming: 5 bases; junction bases outside the gene matches: 9. This CDR3 region has 13 residues. The DNA of the CDR3 is TGTGCCGGGGAGAGCGGGAGGGGACACGAGCAGTACTTC. Its protein is CAGESGRGHEQYF. The full variable domain, its missing parts supplied by reference TRBV7-6 and TRBJ2-7, is GAGVSQSPRYKVTKRGQDVALRCDPISGHVSLYWYRQALGQGPEFLTYFNYEAQQDKSGLPNDRFSAERPEGSISTLTIQRTEQRDSAMYRCAGESGRGHEQYFGPGTRLTVT.

Of note for this clone: The sample carries other DNA sequences with the same CDR3. The chain couples TRBV2 to TRBJ2-2, with TRBD1 matching over 10 bases. V lost 4 bases to trimming and J lost 1 base; unmatched junction nucleotides: 0. The CDR3 runs 15 residues. Germline CDR1 SNHLY, CDR2 FYNNEI. This CDR3 reads CASSGTGGNTGELFF. In DNA form, the CDR3 reads TGTGCCAGCAGTGGGACAGGGGGGAACACCGGGGAGCTGTTTTTT.

The rearrangement joins TRBV5-6 to TRBJ2-7; D is possibly TRBD1 or TRBD2 (5 bases each). V lost 4 bases to trimming and J lost 2 bases, with 16 bases between them. The CDR3 is made up of 15 amino acids. Germline-derived CDR1 and CDR2 are SGHDT and YYEEEE. CDR3 in DNA: TGTGCCAGCAGCGTCCGGGACCCCAGGCCCTACGAGCAGTACTTC. Its protein product is CASSVRDPRPYEQYF.

The J gene is TRBJ1-3, the V gene TRBV2; 7 bases line up with TRBD1. The V gene's germline CDR1 is SNHLY and CDR2 FYNNEI. V lost 8 bases to trimming and J lost 0 bases; unmatched junction nucleotides: 7. The length of the CDR3 is 15 residues. The CDR3 spells CASEQGRTSGNTIYF. CDR3 nucleotide sequence: TGTGCCAGCGAACAGGGGAGGACCTCTGGAAACACCATATATTTT.

The rearrangement links TRBV19 to TRBJ1-4; D remains unclear. Between the trimmed V and J ends, which lost 6 bases and 6 bases, there was a span of 17 bases. The CDR3 runs 15 residues. Per germline, CDR1 LNHDA and CDR2 SQIVND (reference sequence). CDR3 sequence: CASRATPLRDEKLFF. The CDR3 DNA sequence: TGTGCCAGTAGGGCTACACCCTTGCGGGATGAAAAACTGTTTTTT.

This clone occurred once. The chain employs TRBV6-5 and TRBJ2-3; maybe TRBD2 (7 bases). The CDR3 is 14 residues long. V was clipped by 6 bases and J by 4 bases, with 14 bases between them. CDR1 MNHEY and CDR2 SVGAGI come from the germline V gene. The CDR3 sequence: CASSRGGDADTQYF. As DNA, the CDR3 is TGTGCCAGCAGCCGAGGGGGGGACGCAGATACGCAGTATTTT.

This chain links TRBV6-6 with TRBJ2-2; possible D gene TRBD1, 6 bases. The CDR3 length is 15 residues. The V and J ends lost 5 bases and 5 bases respectively, with 15 bases between them. CDR1 MNHNY and CDR2 SVGAGI come from the germline V gene (reference sequence). CDR3 protein: CASSRILQGTGELFF. The CDR3 bases are TGTGCCAGCAGTCGTATACTACAGGGAACCGGGGAGCTGTTTTTT.

As for this clone: Within the sample, other DNA sequences also encode this same CDR3. The chain combines TRBV5-1 with TRBJ2-5; D might be TRBD1 or TRBD2, each matching 6 bases. V was pared by 0 bases and J by 3 bases, with 9 bases between. The CDR3 contains 14 residues. Germline loops: CDR1 SGHRS, CDR2 YFSETQ. The CDR3 spells CASSLEGGKETQYF. The CDR3 bases are TGCGCCAGCAGCTTGGAGGGGGGCAAAGAGACCCAGTACTTC.

The V and J genes are TRBV6-1 and TRBJ2-4; D gene ambiguous. The CDR3 consists of 13 residues. Germline V gives CDR1 MNHNS, CDR2 SASEGT. V was clipped by 4 bases and J by 3 bases, with 7 bases between them. The CDR3 sequence: CASSVMGKNIQYF. In DNA, the CDR3 is TGTGCCAGCAGTGTAATGGGCAAAAACATTCAGTACTTC.

The J gene is TRBJ1-1, the V gene TRBV27; D not resolved. V was cut by 6 bases and J by 8 bases, with 19 bases left in between. Germline V gene sequence: CDR1 MNHEY, CDR2 SMNVEV (reference sequence). The CDR3 has 14 residues. CDR3 residues: CASRRNGSRREAFF. In DNA form, the CDR3 reads TGTGCCAGCAGACGGAACGGGTCACGACGCGAAGCTTTCTTT.

This chain uses TRBV30 with TRBJ2-3; D is ambiguous. The V end lost 3 bases, the J end lost 1 base, and 8 bases lay between the germline ends. Germline assignment: CDR1 GTSNPN and CDR2 SVGIG (reference sequence). The CDR3 has 13 residues. This CDR3 is CAWRLKGTDTQYF. CDR3 DNA sequence: TGTGCCTGGAGACTCAAGGGCACAGATACGCAGTATTTT.

The rearrangement joins TRBV30 to TRBJ1-2, with 7 nucleotides matching TRBD1. The V gene's germline CDR1 is GTSNPN and CDR2 SVGIG (reference sequence). CDR3 size: 13 residues. J lost 0 bases, V lost 7 bases, and 5 bases had no gene match. This CDR3 is CASQGGSNYGYTF. In DNA, the CDR3 is TGTGCCTCCCAGGGGGGGTCTAACTATGGCTACACCTTC.

This chain joins TRBV18 and TRBJ1-1; D not certain. Trimming stripped 1 base from V and 0 bases from J, with 9 bases between. This CDR3 spans 15 amino acids. The germline CDR1 and CDR2 sequences are KGHSH and LQKENI. The CDR3 region has the DNA TGTGCCAGCTCACCACTTGGTCGCATGAACACTGAAGCTTTCTTT. Translating it yields CASSPLGRMNTEAFF.

This clone appeared once. The rearrangement uses TRBV6-5 and TRBJ1-3, with a tentative D call TRBD1 (6 bases). The CDR3 loop spans 15 amino acids. Germline V lookup: CDR1 MNHEY, CDR2 SVGAGI. V was clipped by 6 bases and J by 1 base, with 13 bases between them. CDR3 bases: TGTGCCAGCAGGGCAACGACAGGATCTGGAAACACCATATATTTT. Its protein is CASRATTGSGNTIYF.

With regard to this clone: Relative to the germline gene, one junction end is altered; a read error may explain this. Other DNA sequences from this sample encode an identical CDR3 as well. The gene calls are TRBV7-7 and TRBJ1-5; a weak D match, TRBD1 (6 bases). The CDR3 spans 13 residues. Looked up from germline, CDR1 is SSHAT and CDR2 is FNYEAQ (reference sequence). CDR3 nucleotide sequence: TGTGCTAGCAGCTTGGACAGAAATCAGCCCCAGCATTTT. Encoded protein: CASSLDRNQPQHF. The variable domain in full, with the rest retrieved from reference TRBV7-7 and TRBJ1-5, is GAGVSQSPRYKVTKRGQDVTLRCDPISSHATLYWYQQALGQGPEFLTYFNYEAQPDKSGLPSDRFSAERPEGSISTLTIQRTEQRDSAMYRCASSLDRNQPQHFGDGTRLSIL.

This clone was recorded only once. The gene calls are TRBV7-6 and TRBJ2-1; tentatively, D is TRBD2 (6 bases). The V gene's germline CDR1 is SGHVS and CDR2 FNYEAQ. CDR3 size: 15 residues. V was cut by 1 base and J by 0 bases, with 7 bases left in between. This CDR3 is CASSLDGSSYNEQFF. Here the CDR3 DNA reads TGTGCCAGCAGCTTAGACGGGAGCTCCTACAATGAGCAGTTCTTC.

The chain recombines TRBV29-1 with TRBJ1-2, with TRBD1 identical over 8 bases. This CDR3 has 14 amino acids. The junction had 11 bases not matched to a gene; V was cut back by 7 bases and J by 4 bases. Per germline, CDR1 SQVTM and CDR2 ANQGSEA. The CDR3 coding sequence is TGCAGCGAAAGCGAGACAGGGGAAGGCTATGGCTACACCTTC. Protein product: CSESETGEGYGYTF.

The chain has TRBV6-5 and TRBJ1-1, with D possibly matching TRBD1 (5 bases). V shed 2 bases and J shed 4 bases, with 11 bases lying between them. Germline assignment: CDR1 MNHEY and CDR2 SVGAGI. This CDR3 contains 14 residues. In DNA form, the CDR3 reads TGTGCCAGCAGTTACGTGAGGGGCGGCACTGAAGCTTTCTTT. Translated, it gives CASSYVRGGTEAFF.

The rearrangement links TRBV6-5 to TRBJ1-1, with D unclear. The ends were cut back, 3 bases at V and 5 bases at J, with 10 bases in the middle. Looked up from germline, CDR1 is MNHEY and CDR2 is SVGAGI. The CDR3 runs 13 residues. CDR3 bases: TGTGCCAGCAGTTATGAGAGGAGGACTGAAGCTTTCTTT. As protein: CASSYERRTEAFF.

The V gene is TRBV25-1, the J gene TRBJ2-7; D is unresolved. Germline CDR1 and CDR2: MGHDK and SYGVNS. Trimming left V 4 bases short and J 2 bases short, with 15 bases between. CDR3 size: 15 residues. CDR3 loop: CASSGGVPVAYEQYF. The CDR3, as DNA: TGTGCCAGCAGTGGTGGCGTTCCGGTGGCCTACGAGCAGTACTTC.

Notes on this clone: Other DNA sequences from this sample encode an identical CDR3 as well. V and J are TRBV5-6 and TRBJ1-5; D not resolved. The ends were cut back, 0 bases at V and 0 bases at J, with 4 bases in the middle. This CDR3 has 14 residues. Per germline, CDR1 SGHDT and CDR2 YYEEEE. CDR3 region: CASSLGNSNQPQHF. The CDR3 nucleotides read TGTGCCAGCAGCTTGGGAAATAGCAATCAGCCCCAGCATTTT.

This chain connects TRBV18 to TRBJ2-7, with D perhaps matching TRBD1 (6 bases). Looked up from germline, CDR1 is KGHSH and CDR2 is LQKENI. This CDR3 is built from 16 residues. V shed 3 bases and J shed 5 bases, with 20 bases lying between them. The CDR3 bases are TGTGCCAGCTCACCTCTACAGGGAGTAATAGGGGACGAGCAGTACTTC. Translated, it gives CASSPLQGVIGDEQYF. The full variable domain, its missing parts supplied by reference TRBV18 and TRBJ2-7, is NAGVMQNPRHLVRRRGQEARLRCSPMKGHSHVYWYRQLPEEGLKFMVYLQKENIIDESGMPKERFSAEFPKEGPSILRIQQVVRGDSAAYFCASSPLQGVIGDEQYFGPGTRLTVT.

This chain connects TRBV7-2 to TRBJ1-6; maybe TRBD1 (6 bases). Trimming cost V 8 bases and J 4 bases, with 12 bases left between them. The CDR3 contains 14 residues. Germline V CDR1 and CDR2: SGHTA, FQGNSA. The CDR3, as DNA: TGTGCCAGCTGGGGGGGCCTATATAATTCACCCCTCCACTTT. It encodes CASWGGLYNSPLHF.